A selection of T cell receptor beta chains follows, all from one sample in a study of blood T cell repertoires in COVID-19. Generated by immunoSEQ multiplex PCR, the TCRdb table keeps only in-frame clones and is missing some. The profile shows 490,000 or so clones, around nine tenths of them singletons. Sequenced sample: PBMCs or T cells enriched from blood (not recorded which). Receptors were obtained from a woman in her fifties or sixties who had recovered from COVID-19. The CDR3 runs from the conserved cysteine through the conserved F or W. Each record gives: D gene, J gene, V gene, CDR3 DNA, CDR3 protein. A D gene is named only where the DNA matches it firmly.

>TRBD1|TRBJ1-6|TRBV5-1
TGCGCCAGCAGCCCAACGGGACAGGAGAATTCACCCCTCCACTTT
CASSPTGQENSPLHF
>NA|TRBJ2-7|TRBV5-1
TGCGCCAGCAGCCGTGACAGTAACTACGAGCAGTACTTC
CASSRDSNYEQYF
>TRBD1|TRBJ2-3|TRBV3-1/TRBV3-2
TGTGCCAGCAGCCAGGGCCTCACAGGGGTGGGGAAAGATACGCAGTATTTT
CASSQGLTGVGKDTQYF
>NA|TRBJ2-5|TRBV10-3
TGTGCCATCAGCCAGGGTCAGCAAGAGACCCAGTACTTC
CAISQGQQETQYF
>TRBD2|TRBJ2-1|TRBV30
TGTGCCTCCGAGCGGGGGGGCGGGCAGTTCTTC
CASERGGGQFF
>TRBD1|TRBJ2-1|TRBV24-1
TGTGCCACCAATCGACAGGGGGGCAATGAGCAGTTCTTC
CATNRQGGNEQFF
>TRBD1|TRBJ1-3|TRBV6-5
TGTGCCAGCAGTTACTTCCGGACAGGAGGAAACACCATATATTTT
CASSYFRTGGNTIYF
>TRBD1|TRBJ1-5|TRBV2
TGTGCCAGCAGGACAGGGTTGAATCAGCCCCAGCATTTT
CASRTGLNQPQHF
>TRBD1|TRBJ2-2|TRBV5-1
TGCGCCAGCAGCCCGGAGGGACAGGGGTCCGGGGAGCTGTTTTTT
CASSPEGQGSGELFF
>NA|TRBJ1-5|TRBV7-8
TGTGCCAGCAGCTTAGGACCGGACATCAATCAGCCCCAGCATTTT
CASSLGPDINQPQHF
>TRBD2|TRBJ2-1|TRBV5-1
TGCGCCAGCAGCTTGTTCACTAGCGGGGGTAGAAATGAGCAGTTCTTC
CASSLFTSGGRNEQFF
>TRBD1|TRBJ1-2|TRBV24-1
TGTGCCACCAGTGATTCGACAGGGGTATATGGCTACACCTTC
CATSDSTGVYGYTF
>TRBD2|TRBJ2-4|TRBV6-9
TGTGCCAGCAGTTATCTCCCGACTAGCGGGAACCCTCAGTACTTC
CASSYLPTSGNPQYF
>NA|TRBJ2-2|TRBV27
TGTGCCAGCAGTTTATATCGGCAGGGAAGTGGGGAGCTGTTTTTT
CASSLYRQGSGELFF
>NA|TRBJ2-7|TRBV11-2
TGTGCCAGCAGTCCTCTGGGCCAGCAAGACTACGAGCAGTACTTC
CASSPLGQQDYEQYF
>TRBD2|TRBJ2-3|TRBV5-4
TGTGCCAGCAGCTTTGGCGGTACTGGAGTAGCGGGGGAGAGAGCGCAGTATTTT
CASSFGGTGVAGERAQYF
>TRBD2|TRBJ2-7|TRBV5-1
TGCGCCAGCAGCTTGACCAGCGGGATACCCTACGAGCAGTACTTC
CASSLTSGIPYEQYF
>NA|TRBJ2-3|TRBV2
TGTGCCAGCAGGGGTTGGACAGTCCCTAGCACAGATACGCAGTATTTT
CASRGWTVPSTDTQYF
>TRBD1|TRBJ1-5|TRBV7-6
TGTGCCAGCAGCCTCGGGACAGCGGATCAGCCCCAGCATTTT
CASSLGTADQPQHF
>NA|TRBJ1-1|TRBV6-4
TGTGCCAGCAGTGACCAAGGGGATAGGACTGAAGCTTTCTTT
CASSDQGDRTEAFF
>NA|TRBJ1-2|TRBV24-1
TGTGCCACCAGTGACCCGACAGTAAACTATGGCTACACCTTC
CATSDPTVNYGYTF
>NA|TRBJ1-2|TRBV3-1/TRBV3-2
TGTGCCAGCAGCCAAGCGGGGGTAGGGCCCTATGGCTACACCTTC
CASSQAGVGPYGYTF
>NA|TRBJ1-2|TRBV2
TGTGCCAGCAGTGAAGCGCTTAATTGGCAGGGGTACTACACCTTC
CASSEALNWQGYYTF
>NA|TRBJ1-1|TRBV10-2
TGCGCCAGCAGTGGTACACAGGGAATTGGGACTGAAGCTTTCTTT
CASSGTQGIGTEAFF
>NA|TRBJ1-1|TRBV5-1
TGCGCCAGCAGCTGGAACAGGGAAGGCACTGAAGCTTTCTTT
CASSWNREGTEAFF
>NA|TRBJ1-2|TRBV29-1
TGCAGCGTTAATTTGGGGGGGTCGGGGAACTATGGCTACACCTTC
CSVNLGGSGNYGYTF
>NA|TRBJ1-1|TRBV5-1
TGCGCCAGCAGCTCGTCTGGACAAGCCACTGAAGCTTTCTTT
CASSSSGQATEAFF
>NA|TRBJ1-5|TRBV27
TGTGCCAGTCGCCGGACAAGGGGGAATCAGCCCCAGCATTTT
CASRRTRGNQPQHF
>NA|TRBJ1-1|TRBV12-5
TGTGCTAGTGGTTTCGTAGCAGGGAAATGGAACACTGAAGCTTTCTTT
CASGFVAGKWNTEAFF
>NA|TRBJ1-6|TRBV6-1
TGTGCCAGCAGTGATACTTTCTATAATTCACCCCTCCACTTT
CASSDTFYNSPLHF
>TRBD2|TRBJ2-5|TRBV7-6
TGTGCCAGCAGCGATTCAGGACTAGCCCGTGGGACCCAGTACTTC
CASSDSGLARGTQYF
>NA|TRBJ1-6|TRBV6-6
TGTGCCAGCAGTAGAGATGCCACGGGTTCACCCCTCCACTTT
CASSRDATGSPLHF
>TRBD2|TRBJ2-1|TRBV9
TGTGCCAGCAGCGTATCCAGCGGGGTTGAGCAGTTCTTC
CASSVSSGVEQFF
>TRBD1|TRBJ1-6|TRBV6-5
TGTGCCAGCAGTTACTGGCTCGGGACAGGAGAGACACCCCTCCACTTT
CASSYWLGTGETPLHF
>NA|TRBJ2-2|TRBV24-1
TGTGCCACCAGTGATTCTTCATCCGGGGTGGACGGGGAGCTGTTTTTT
CATSDSSSGVDGELFF
>NA|TRBJ1-1|TRBV5-1
TGCGCCAGCAGCTTGGGGGGCACGAACACTGAAGCTTTCTTT
CASSLGGTNTEAFF
>NA|TRBJ2-5|TRBV2
TGTGCCAGCAGTGAAGACAGGGTAGAGACCCAGTACTTC
CASSEDRVETQYF
>TRBD1|TRBJ1-1|TRBV7-8
TGTGCCAGCCTGGGACAGGAAAAGAACACTGAAGCTTTCTTT
CASLGQEKNTEAFF
>TRBD1|TRBJ1-6|TRBV6-4
TGTGCCAGCAGCGAAGGACAGGATAGCTCCTATAATTCACCCCTCCACTTT
CASSEGQDSSYNSPLHF
>NA|TRBJ1-5|TRBV2
TGTGCCAGCGGTTTCGGCAGGGAGGGACAGCCCCAGCATTTT
CASGFGREGQPQHF